Following are 20 T cell receptor beta chains from one sample sequenced in a study of T cells in Graves' hyperthyroidism and ophthalmopathy. Template material for amplifying TCR beta CDR3 regions consisted of RNA transcripts. HTBI primers were used for first-round RT-PCR of the TCR CDR3. From the multiplex PCR reads, TCRdb called clonotypes with MiXCR, one entry per CDR3 protein. The repertoire holds 600,000 to 650,000 distinct CDR3 sequences, roughly 20% seen once, with around a third in the top ten. The sequencing input was blood. The receptor set was obtained from a man between 25 and 39 years old with Graves' ophthalmopathy.

The V call is TRBV7-3, the J call TRBJ2-1; D not certain. V lost 5 bases and J lost 11, with 16 bases in between. The V gene's germline CDR1 is SGHTA and CDR2 FQGTGA. The CDR3 is 13 residues long. The CDR3: CASSNDWTTQQFF. DNA for the CDR3: TGTGCCAGCAGCAACGACTGGACGACCCAGCAGTTCTTC.

The chain uses TRBV7-9 and TRBJ1-3; D call uncertain. CDR3 length: 13 residues. In germline, CDR1 is SEHNR, CDR2 FQNEAQ (reference sequence). V lost 11 bases to trimming and J lost 3 bases, with 14 bases between them. The DNA for the CDR3 is TGTGCCGCTAAGATGGACCTTGGAAACACCATATATTTT. Encoded protein: CAAKMDLGNTIYF. Based on the CDR3 plus reference TRBV7-9 and TRBJ1-3, the full variable domain is DTGVSQNPRHKITKRGQNVTFRCDPISEHNRLYWYRQTLGQGPEFLTYFQNEAQLEKSRLLSDRFSAERPKGSFSTLEIQRTEQGDSAMYLCAAKMDLGNTIYFGEGSWLTVV.

The chain joins TRBV19 to TRBJ2-7, with D perhaps TRBD1 or TRBD2 (5 bases each). V dropped 3 bases and J dropped 2 bases, with 14 bases sitting between them. This CDR3 is built from 15 residues. Looked up from germline, CDR1 is LNHDA and CDR2 is SQIVND (reference sequence). The DNA of the CDR3 is TGTGCCAGTAGTATCGCTGGGGACGGACCCTACGAGCAGTACTTC. This encodes CASSIAGDGPYEQYF.

This clonotype was seen a few times. This chain links TRBV9 with TRBJ2-1; TRBD1 matches 7 bases. Germline V gives CDR1 SGDLS, CDR2 YYNGEE. The CDR3 totals 15 residues. J was trimmed by 5 bases and V by 4 bases; bases with no gene match: 9. CDR3 coding DNA: TGTGCCAGCAGCCCCCGGGACAGCCCTAACAATGAGCAGTTCTTC. Translating it yields CASSPRDSPNNEQFF.

This clonotype was seen a handful of times. The V and J genes are TRBV6-1 and TRBJ2-4; 12 nucleotides match TRBD2. With V trimmed by 10 bases and J by 0 bases, 7 bases remained unmatched. The germline gives CDR1 MNHNS, CDR2 SASEGT. CDR3 size: 16 residues. CDR3 loop: CATQVGLAGAKNIQYF. The CDR3 bases are TGTGCCACCCAGGTGGGACTAGCGGGAGCCAAAAACATTCAGTACTTC.

This chain links TRBV27 with TRBJ1-1; TRBD1 aligns across 8 bases. V shed 5 bases and J 3 bases; nucleotides not matched to a gene: 17. The germline V gene encodes CDR1 MNHEY and CDR2 SMNVEV (reference sequence). The CDR3 is 18 residues long. The CDR3 protein is CASSQHPFPGGLYTEAFF. As DNA, the CDR3 is TGTGCCAGCAGTCAACACCCCTTCCCAGGGGGCCTGTACACTGAAGCTTTCTTT.

This clonotype was found many times. In nucleotides, the CDR3 is TGTGCCAGCAGTTCCGGGACACCCTACGAGCAGTACTTC. Its protein product is CASSSGTPYEQYF. This chain connects TRBV28 to TRBJ2-7; tentative D call: TRBD1 (6 bases). This CDR3 is 13 amino acids long. The ends were cut back, 4 bases at V and 2 bases at J, with 9 bases in the middle. Germline V gene data show CDR1 as MDHEN and CDR2 as SYDVKM.

The chain recombines TRBV20-1 with TRBJ1-2; D not resolved. Germline values: CDR1 DFQATT, CDR2 SNEGSKA (reference sequence). CDR3 length: 15 residues. V was trimmed by 1 base and J by 4 bases, leaving 16 bases between them. CDR3 DNA sequence: TGCAGTGCTAGAGTTTCTACAGCCGCCGTCTATGGCTACACCTTC. Protein sequence: CSARVSTAAVYGYTF.

J is TRBJ1-2 and V is TRBV19; D might be TRBD1 (5 bases). CDR1 is LNHDA, CDR2 SQIVND, per germline (reference sequence). The CDR3 length is 13 residues. V lost 9 bases to trimming and J lost 5 bases, with 16 bases between them. CDR3 region: CASSPSGIYGYTF. The CDR3 nucleotides are TGTGCCAGCAGTCCCTCAGGGATTTATGGCTACACCTTC.

The table lists this clonotype with a few counts. The chain employs TRBV14 and TRBJ2-3; no clear D. Trimming left V 3 bases short and J 6 bases short, with 13 bases between. The CDR3 spans 14 residues. Per germline, CDR1 SGHDN and CDR2 FVKESK. The CDR3 nucleotides are TGTGCCAGCAGCCAGACAAGTAAAACGGATACGCAGTATTTT. Its translation is CASSQTSKTDTQYF.

This clonotype has just a few counts. This chain uses TRBV28 with TRBJ1-6; D uncertain. CDR1 MDHEN and CDR2 SYDVKM come from the germline V gene. V was clipped by 2 bases and J by 10 bases, with 12 bases between them. There are 14 residues in the CDR3. CDR3 sequence: CASSLAGPLSPLHF. The CDR3 DNA sequence: TGTGCCAGCAGTTTAGCGGGCCCATTGTCACCCCTCCACTTT.

This clonotype was picked up one time. The chain employs TRBV18 and TRBJ1-6; 10 nucleotides align to TRBD1. This CDR3 spans 15 amino acids. With V trimmed by 6 bases and J by 8 bases, 7 bases remained unmatched. Germline lookup yields CDR1 KGHSH and CDR2 LQKENI. The CDR3 loop reads CASSGQGPEDSPLHF. In nucleotides, the CDR3 is TGTGCCAGCTCGGGACAGGGGCCCGAGGATTCACCCCTCCACTTT.

This sequence joins TRBV5-6 and TRBJ1-2, with 8 bases matching TRBD1. This CDR3 comprises 14 residues. V was pared by 2 bases and J by 7 bases, with 7 bases of the junction left unmatched. CDR1 and CDR2 (germline): SGHDT, YYEEEE. The CDR3 region has the DNA TGTGCCAGCAGCTTTGAACAGGGGGTTGGTGGCTACACCTTC. Its translation: CASSFEQGVGGYTF. The full variable domain, its missing parts supplied by reference TRBV5-6 and TRBJ1-2, is DAGVTQSPTHLIKTRGQQVTLRCSPKSGHDTVSWYQQALGQGPQFIFQYYEEEERQRGNFPDRFSGHQFPNYSSELNVNALLLGDSALYLCASSFEQGVGGYTFGSGTRLTVV.

The chain has TRBV9 and TRBJ1-1, with D perhaps TRBD1 (6 bases). Trimming shortened V by 3 bases and J by 11 bases, and 20 bases separated the two germline ends. Germline CDR1 SGDLS, CDR2 YYNGEE. CDR3 length: 14 amino acids. CDR3 bases: TGTGCCAGCAGCGGGAACCGGGACACTGGAAAGGCTTTCTTT. This sequence encodes CASSGNRDTGKAFF. Variable domain in full (rest from reference TRBV9 and TRBJ1-1): DSGVTQTPKHLITATGQRVTLRCSPRSGDLSVYWYQQSLDQGLQFLIQYYNGEERAKGNILERFSAQQFPDLHSELNLSSLELGDSALYFCASSGNRDTGKAFFGQGTRLTVV.

Notes on this clonotype: A much more abundant neighbour one base away suggests this may be a read error. In this CDR3 the conserved last residue, phenylalanine or tryptophan, is missing, so a read error is likely. The genes are TRBV7-2 and TRBJ1-1, with TRBD1 as a possible D gene (5 bases). The germline V and J ends were trimmed by 1 base and 1 base, with 7 bases remaining between them. The CDR3 runs to 14 residues. Germline CDR1 SGHTA, CDR2 FQGNSA. Here the CDR3 reads CASSLDTGNTEAFL. In nucleotides, the CDR3 is TGTGCCAGCAGCTTAGATACAGGGAACACTGAAGCTTTCCTT.

This clonotype turned up a few times. This chain joins TRBV28 and TRBJ2-6, with 7 positions matching TRBD2. With V trimmed by 6 bases and J by 0 bases, 20 bases remained unmatched. Germline CDR1 reads MDHEN; CDR2 reads SYDVKM. CDR3 length equals 21 residues. Here the CDR3 DNA reads TGTGCCAGCAGCCGCACCGGCGGGAGAACATCCGGCCCCTCTGGGGCCAACGTCCTGACTTTC. Translated: CASSRTGGRTSGPSGANVLTF.

This clonotype was detected a few times. The rearrangement uses TRBV20-1 and TRBJ2-3, with D unresolved. The ends were cut back, 6 bases at V and 11 bases at J, with 12 bases in the middle. The CDR3 covers 10 residues. The V gene's germline CDR1 is DFQATT and CDR2 SNEGSKA (reference sequence). The CDR3 is CSAGPEKQYF. CDR3 sequence (DNA): TGCAGTGCCGGTCCTGAGAAGCAGTATTTT.

The chain combines TRBV19 with TRBJ2-1; TRBD2 is a possible D gene (5 bases). V shed 4 bases and J shed 6 bases, with 19 bases lying between them. This CDR3 is built from 16 residues. Looked up from germline, CDR1 is LNHDA and CDR2 is SQIVND (reference sequence). The chain's CDR3 is CASSREWSFWGNEQFF. The CDR3 DNA sequence: TGTGCCAGTAGTAGGGAGTGGTCCTTCTGGGGCAATGAGCAGTTCTTC.

This clonotype was detected many times. V is TRBV11-3 and J is TRBJ2-1; D ambiguous. The CDR3 consists of 11 residues. CDR1 is SGHNT, CDR2 YENEEA, per germline. Trimming removed 4 bases at V and 7 bases at J, with 5 bases between. The CDR3, as DNA: TGTGCCAGCAGCTCCCCTAATGAGCAGTTCTTC. Translation: CASSSPNEQFF.

About this clonotype: A much larger clone is a single base away; this may be a read error. The CDR3 sequence: CASSLRGYSVALGSPLHF. In DNA, the CDR3 is TGTGCCAGCAGTTTACGGGGCTACTCGGTCGCTCTTGGGTCACCCCTCCACTTT. This rearrangement joins TRBV27 to TRBJ1-6; the D gene is possibly TRBD1 (5 bases). The CDR3 is made up of 18 amino acids. CDR1 is MNHEY and CDR2 is SMNVEV in the germline V gene (reference sequence). V was pared by 2 bases and J by 10 bases, with 24 bases between.